The clone carrying this T cell receptor beta chain appeared many times. Its antigen remains unidentified. Germline is not matched at one junction end, which may reflect a read error. This entry belongs to a study of CD8 T cells in ankylosing spondylitis. Study-wide results and limits: As reported, disease-linked clones showed significant enrichment in matched ankylosing spondylitis synovial fluid. With a CD8+ phenotype, disease-linked clones were relatively rare in peripheral blood. Characteristic of ankylosing spondylitis blood, it appeared, was a TCR beta motif comprising roughly 8 highly homologous variants.

Per the germline V gene, CDR1 is SGHRS and CDR2 is YFSETQ. The CDR3 loop spans 17 amino acids. MiXCR, applied by TCRdb to the 5' RACE reads, yields one record per CDR3 protein. The sample records 500,000 to 650,000 distinct CDR3 sequences, roughly 5.3% being singletons. The source is a male donor with ankylosing spondylitis. Sequenced sample: blood, either unsorted or a sorted T cell fraction (not recorded which). This chain connects TRBV5-1 to TRBJ2-5; 7 positions match TRBD1. The CDR3 loop is CASSLESGGYSREAQYF. The DNA of the CDR3 is TGCGCCAGCAGCTTGGAGTCAGGGGGTTACTCAAGAGAGGCCCAGTACTTC.